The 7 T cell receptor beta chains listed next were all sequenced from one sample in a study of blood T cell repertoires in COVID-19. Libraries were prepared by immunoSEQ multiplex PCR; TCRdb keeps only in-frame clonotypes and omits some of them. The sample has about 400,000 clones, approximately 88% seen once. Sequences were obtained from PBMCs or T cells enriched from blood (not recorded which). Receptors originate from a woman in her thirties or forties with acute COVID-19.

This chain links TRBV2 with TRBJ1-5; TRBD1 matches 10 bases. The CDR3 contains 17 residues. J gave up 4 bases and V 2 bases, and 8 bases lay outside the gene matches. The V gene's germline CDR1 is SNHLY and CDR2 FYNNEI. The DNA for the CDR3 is TGTGCCAGCAGTGAACCTTTTAGGACAGGGGGGAATCAGCCCCAGCATTTT. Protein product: CASSEPFRTGGNQPQHF.

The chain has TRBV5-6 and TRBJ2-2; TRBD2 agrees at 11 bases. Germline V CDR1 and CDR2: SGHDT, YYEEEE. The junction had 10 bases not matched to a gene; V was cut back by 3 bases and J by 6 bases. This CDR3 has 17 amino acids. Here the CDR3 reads CASSSIGTSGFAGELFF. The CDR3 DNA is TGTGCCAGCAGCTCTATCGGGACTAGCGGTTTTGCCGGGGAGCTGTTTTTT.

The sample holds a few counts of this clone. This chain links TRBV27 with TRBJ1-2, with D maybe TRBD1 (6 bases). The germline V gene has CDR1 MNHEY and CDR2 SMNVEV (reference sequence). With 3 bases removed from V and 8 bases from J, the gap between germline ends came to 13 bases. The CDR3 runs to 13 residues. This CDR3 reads CASSFRGGQGYTF. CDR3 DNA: TGTGCCAGCAGTTTTAGGGGGGGACAAGGCTACACCTTC.

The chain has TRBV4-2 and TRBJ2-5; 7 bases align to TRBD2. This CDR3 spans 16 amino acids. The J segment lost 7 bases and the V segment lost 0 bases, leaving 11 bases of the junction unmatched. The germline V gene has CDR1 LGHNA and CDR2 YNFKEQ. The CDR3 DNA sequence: TGTGCCAGCAGCCAAGAAAGCGAGCGGGGCCTGGGGACCCAGTACTTC. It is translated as CASSQESERGLGTQYF.

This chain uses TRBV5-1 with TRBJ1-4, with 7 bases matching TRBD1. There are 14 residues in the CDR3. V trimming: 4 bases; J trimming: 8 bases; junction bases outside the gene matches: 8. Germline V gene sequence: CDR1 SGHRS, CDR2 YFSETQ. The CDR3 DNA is TGCGCCAGCAGCGAGCAGGGGGTAGGAGAAAAACTGTTTTTT. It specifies CASSEQGVGEKLFF.

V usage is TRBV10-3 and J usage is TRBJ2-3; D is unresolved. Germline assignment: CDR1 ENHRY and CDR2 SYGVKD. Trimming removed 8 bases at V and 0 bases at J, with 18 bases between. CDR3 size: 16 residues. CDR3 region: CAIFVEALTSTDTQYF. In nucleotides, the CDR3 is TGTGCCATCTTTGTTGAGGCACTTACTAGCACAGATACGCAGTATTTT.

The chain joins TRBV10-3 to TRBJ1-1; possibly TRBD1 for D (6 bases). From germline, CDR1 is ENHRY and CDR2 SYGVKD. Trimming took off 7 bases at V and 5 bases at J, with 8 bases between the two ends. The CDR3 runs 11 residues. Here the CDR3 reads CAIKGQTEAFF. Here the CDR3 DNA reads TGTGCCATCAAGGGACAAACTGAAGCTTTCTTT.